The source of this T cell receptor beta chain is a study of CD4+ T cells in melanoma. The assay was immunoSEQ multiplex PCR, and TCRdb's table has in-frame clones only and misses some. The table shows 10,000 to 13,000 clones, with 60% to 80% occurring only once. Findings and limits, study-wide: Diverse differentiation states were reported for melanoma neoantigen-specific CD4+ T cells. CD8+ T cell, macrophage and B cell function reportedly correlated with neoantigen-specific CD4+ T cells.

CDR3 length: 14 residues. V shed 6 bases and J shed 11 bases, with 22 bases lying between them. The germline V gene encodes CDR1 MNHNY and CDR2 SVGAGI (reference sequence). To note about this clone: As yet, its antigen is unknown.

The chain uses TRBV6-6 and TRBJ1-1, with a weak D call TRBD1 (6 bases). The sequence was collected from a human donor with melanoma. Sequenced: cells from a culture (not recorded whether cultured in vitro). CDR3: CASSPQGGRFGAFF. Here the CDR3 DNA reads TGTGCCAGCAGCCCACAGGGAGGGCGGTTTGGCGCTTTCTTT.